This entry lists 19 T cell receptor beta chains sequenced from one sample in a study of blood T cell repertoires in COVID-19. Sequencing used immunoSEQ multiplex PCR; TCRdb keeps in-frame clones, though not all of them. The repertoire has about 250,000 clones, about nine tenths of them found once; the top ten carry around 2%. Sample: PBMCs or T cells enriched from blood (not recorded which). The source is a woman aged 18-29 years who had recovered from COVID-19.

The V call is TRBV20-1, the J call TRBJ1-5; D unresolved. There are 11 residues in the CDR3. Germline V gene lookup returns CDR1 DFQATT and CDR2 SNEGSKA (reference sequence). V was pared by 2 bases and J by 8 bases, with 7 bases between. This chain's CDR3 is CSARPSKPQHF. In DNA form, the CDR3 reads TGCAGTGCTAGACCAAGCAAGCCCCAGCATTTT.

The V and J genes are TRBV5-6 and TRBJ2-3; D perhaps matches TRBD2 (5 bases). V lost 4 bases and J 4 bases, leaving 10 bases between the germline ends. This CDR3 spans 13 amino acids. Looked up from germline, CDR1 is SGHDT and CDR2 is YYEEEE. CDR3 protein: CASSGGFPDTQYF. CDR3 DNA: TGTGCCAGCAGCGGCGGGTTCCCAGATACGCAGTATTTT. The full variable domain, completed using reference TRBV5-6 and TRBJ2-3, is DAGVTQSPTHLIKTRGQQVTLRCSPKSGHDTVSWYQQALGQGPQFIFQYYEEEERQRGNFPDRFSGHQFPNYSSELNVNALLLGDSALYLCASSGGFPDTQYFGPGTRLTVL.

The V gene is TRBV5-1, the J gene TRBJ2-2; TRBD2 matches 12 bases. The CDR3 is 16 amino acids. V was pared by 3 bases and J by 4 bases, with 4 bases of the junction left unmatched. Germline V gene data show CDR1 as SGHRS and CDR2 as YFSETQ. CDR3 in amino acids: CASSSGLAGTTGELFF. The CDR3 nucleotides read TGCGCCAGCAGCTCTGGACTAGCGGGGACCACCGGGGAGCTGTTTTTT.

This clone was observed once. The V gene is TRBV15, the J gene TRBJ2-1; TRBD1 is a possible D gene (5 bases). CDR1 LNHNV and CDR2 YYDKDF come from the germline V gene (reference sequence). V shed 1 base and J shed 4 bases, with 11 bases lying between them. CDR3 size: 15 residues. The CDR3 spells CATSRGTGDYNEQFF. CDR3 sequence (DNA): TGTGCCACCAGCAGAGGAACAGGAGATTACAATGAGCAGTTCTTC.

The rearrangement links TRBV28 to TRBJ1-4; TRBD1 agrees at 7 bases. The germline gives CDR1 MDHEN, CDR2 SYDVKM. This CDR3 contains 16 residues. Losses at the gene ends were 7 bases for V and 7 bases for J; bases not matched to a gene: 15. CDR3 sequence (DNA): TGTGCCAGCACCCCGGGACAGCCCGTTTTAAGTGAAAAACTGTTTTTT. As protein: CASTPGQPVLSEKLFF.

The chain uses TRBV19 and TRBJ2-5; 10 positions agree with TRBD1. Germline CDR1 and CDR2: LNHDA and SQIVND (reference sequence). Germline trimming cut 7 bases from V and 5 bases from J; bases unmatched to any gene: 7. The CDR3 is 14 amino acids. The CDR3 DNA reads TGTGCCAGTATCGGGACAGGGGCAGAGGAGACCCAGTACTTC. Its translation: CASIGTGAEETQYF.

The chain is built from TRBV23-1 and TRBJ1-1; possible D gene TRBD1, 6 bases. TRBV23-1 is an open reading frame whose function is uncertain. Trimming shortened V by 10 bases and J by 0 bases, and 15 bases separated the two germline ends. This CDR3 spans 14 amino acids. The CDR3 region is CAKPRQVLNTEAFF. The CDR3 bases are TGCGCCAAGCCAAGACAGGTTTTGAACACTGAAGCTTTCTTT.

V usage is TRBV11-3 and J usage is TRBJ2-7; 14 bases are shared with TRBD2. The CDR3 covers 18 residues. The germline gives CDR1 SGHNT, CDR2 YENEEA. The V and J ends lost 0 bases and 5 bases, in that order; junction bases with no gene match: 9. CDR3 nucleotides: TGTGCCAGCAGCTTAGATCAGGGGACTAGCGGGAGTCGGCACGAGCAGTACTTC. It yields the protein CASSLDQGTSGSRHEQYF. The full variable domain, rest sourced from reference TRBV11-3 and TRBJ2-7, is EAGVVQSPRYKIIEKKQPVAFWCNPISGHNTLYWYLQNLGQGPELLIRYENEEAVDDSQLPKDRFSAERLKGVDSTLKIQPAELGDSAVYLCASSLDQGTSGSRHEQYFGPGTRLTVT.

The chain joins TRBV6-5 to TRBJ2-1; 10 positions agree with TRBD1. V was clipped by 5 bases and J by 7 bases; unmatched bases: 5. The CDR3 is 14 residues long. CDR1 is MNHEY, CDR2 SVGAGI, per germline. CDR3 in amino acids: CASSRRQGANEQFF. The CDR3 DNA reads TGTGCCAGCAGTCGAAGACAGGGGGCAAATGAGCAGTTCTTC.

V is TRBV11-2 and J is TRBJ1-2; D might be TRBD1 (5 bases). V was pared by 0 bases and J by 7 bases, with 12 bases between. Germline CDR1 and CDR2: SGHAT and FQNNGV. This CDR3 region has 14 residues. The CDR3 is CASSLDWGGRGYTF. The CDR3 DNA follows: TGTGCCAGCAGCTTAGATTGGGGGGGACGTGGCTACACCTTC.

The chain couples TRBV24-1 to TRBJ2-3; 14 bases fit TRBD2. CDR1 and CDR2 (germline): KGHDR, SFDVKD. Unmatched junction bases numbered 7, after V lost 7 bases and J lost 8 bases. There are 15 residues in the CDR3. This chain's CDR3 is CATRDGTSGRGTQYF. The CDR3 nucleotides read TGTGCCACCAGGGACGGGACTAGCGGGAGAGGTACGCAGTATTTT.

The chain recombines TRBV5-1 with TRBJ2-1; 8 positions match TRBD2. Germline V lookup: CDR1 SGHRS, CDR2 YFSETQ. CDR3 length: 13 residues. The V segment lost 4 bases and the J segment 6 bases; nucleotides outside the gene matches: 3. In DNA form, the CDR3 reads TGCGCCAGCAGCCTACTAGCGGCCAATGAGCAGTTCTTC. It codes for CASSLLAANEQFF.

The rearrangement uses TRBV28 and TRBJ1-3; 9 positions agree with TRBD1. With V trimmed by 5 bases and J by 7 bases, 12 bases remained unmatched. The CDR3 sequence is 16 residues long. Germline V gives CDR1 MDHEN, CDR2 SYDVKM. The CDR3 reads CASSEYPGTGINTIYF. In DNA, the CDR3 is TGTGCCAGCAGTGAATATCCCGGGACAGGGATCAACACCATATATTTT.

This sequence joins TRBV11-3 and TRBJ2-5; no reliable D call. Germline V gene data show CDR1 as SGHNT and CDR2 as YENEEA. Trimming removed 1 base from V and 0 bases from J, with 6 bases in between. The CDR3 spans 14 residues. For the CDR3, the DNA is TGTGCCAGCAGCTTAGGGGCAGACCAAGAGACCCAGTACTTC. It codes for CASSLGADQETQYF.

This chain links TRBV5-4 with TRBJ2-2, with 9 bases identical to TRBD1. Germline CDR1 is SGHNT and CDR2 is YYREEE (reference sequence). With 5 bases clipped from V and 5 bases from J, the junction kept 7 bases outside the gene matches. The CDR3 loop spans 15 amino acids. This chain's CDR3 is CASRPGQGRTGELFF. The CDR3 bases are TGTGCCAGCAGGCCTGGACAGGGGCGGACCGGGGAGCTGTTTTTT.

The CDR3 DNA follows: TGTGCCAGCAGCCAACCAGGGGCTTCACCCCTCCACTTT. It yields the protein CASSQPGASPLHF. The chain links TRBV3-1 (or the pseudogene TRBV3-2) to TRBJ1-6; D is perhaps TRBD1 (6 bases). Germline CDR1 LGHDT, CDR2 YNNKEL (reference sequence). The V end lost 2 bases, the J end lost 9 bases, and 8 bases lay between the germline ends. This CDR3 spans 13 amino acids.

This clone was found a few times. The chain couples TRBV19 to TRBJ2-1; D might be TRBD1 (5 bases). Germline values: CDR1 LNHDA, CDR2 SQIVND (reference sequence). The CDR3 extends over 14 amino acids. The V end was cut by 5 bases, the J end by 8 bases, with 16 bases between. CDR3: CASSGRQGKDEQFF. CDR3 DNA sequence: TGTGCCAGTAGTGGAAGGCAGGGTAAGGATGAGCAGTTCTTC.

The genes are TRBV2 and TRBJ1-2; 8 positions match TRBD1. This CDR3 spans 15 amino acids. Per the germline V gene, CDR1 is SNHLY and CDR2 is FYNNEI. Unmatched junction bases numbered 6, after V lost 2 bases and J lost 4 bases. In DNA form, the CDR3 reads TGTGCCAGCAGTGAACTCCTAGGACAGGGCTATGGCTACACCTTC. Its translation is CASSELLGQGYGYTF.

The chain couples TRBV7-6 to TRBJ1-6; 9 bases fit TRBD1. The CDR3 runs to 16 residues. Germline V gene sequence: CDR1 SGHVS, CDR2 FNYEAQ. The J segment lost 4 bases and the V segment lost 4 bases, leaving 5 bases of the junction unmatched. The CDR3 reads CASSSRTGVYNSPLHF. In DNA form, the CDR3 reads TGTGCCAGCAGCTCTCGGACAGGGGTTTATAATTCACCCCTCCACTTT.